This T cell receptor (beta chain) was observed in a study of human T cells and chemical hapten exposure. Noted time point: pre-sensitization, week 0. Treatment denoted: therapeutic diphenylcyclopropenone sensitization with weekly scalp DPC. J gave up 4 bases and V 0 bases, and 10 bases lay outside the gene matches. In germline, CDR1 is LGHNA, CDR2 YSLEER. This CDR3 contains 17 residues. TCRdb re-analysed the RACE reads in MiXCR, keeping a single row per CDR3 protein. The sample has 150,000 to 200,000 distinct CDR3 sequences, more than 25% seen once. This clonotype was obtained from a woman in her 30s with alopecia areata. Some clones in this sample may be carry-over from other donors' samples. The specimen comprised whole blood, sampled in connection with sensitization to the hapten diphenylcyclopropenone (DPC). The rearrangement links TRBV4-3 to TRBJ1-2, with 8 bases identical to TRBD1. In nucleotides, the CDR3 is TGCGCCAGCAGCCAAGATATAAGACAGGGGCTCCTCTATGGCTACACCTTC. The encoded protein is CASSQDIRQGLLYGYTF.